These 3 T cell receptor beta chains came from one sample sequenced in a study of blood T cells in healthy people across ages (dated by TCRdb to 2014 to 2015). Library method: 5' RACE. The sample was run on an Illumina HiSeq 2500. A second PCR of roughly 6 to 11 cycles was performed with a sample-barcoded 5' primer and a J-beta primer mix. The public reads were run again by TCRdb, first through fastp at Q25 and then through MiXCR, and only productive beta chains were kept. Entries are consolidated by CDR3 protein sequence, retaining the most common genes and DNA. The sample contains 1.5 million to 2 million distinct CDR3 sequences, about 30% of them found a single time. 7.7% of the sample goes to the ten largest clones. The sample was blood. The source of these receptors is a woman aged 25 to 39 in good health.

The V call is TRBV7-3, the J call TRBJ2-5, with D possibly being TRBD1 (6 bases). The CDR3 length is 15 residues. Trimming left V 0 bases short and J 3 bases short, with 11 bases between. Germline lookup yields CDR1 SGHTA and CDR2 FQGTGA. The CDR3 loop is CASSLTAGAEETQYF. The CDR3 bases are TGTGCCAGCAGCTTAACGGCAGGGGCGGAAGAGACCCAGTACTTC.

A single count supports this clonotype. The chain uses TRBV11-2 and TRBJ2-4; tentatively, D is TRBD2 (7 bases). The CDR3 loop spans 16 amino acids. Trimming removed 7 bases from V and 5 bases from J, with 21 bases in between. Germline CDR1 SGHAT, CDR2 FQNNGV. CDR3 sequence reads: CASTRGAGALENIQYF. DNA for the CDR3: TGTGCCAGCACCCGGGGGGCGGGGGCACTTGAAAACATTCAGTACTTC. The variable domain in full, with the rest retrieved from reference TRBV11-2 and TRBJ2-4, is EAGVAQSPRYKIIEKRQSVAFWCNPISGHATLYWYQQILGQGPKLLIQFQNNGVVDDSQLPKDRFSAERLKGVDSTLKIQPAKLEDSAVYLCASTRGAGALENIQYFGAGTRLSVL.

This rearrangement joins TRBV27 to TRBJ2-5; TRBD2 matches at 8 bases. The CDR3 length is 15 residues. Germline loops: CDR1 MNHEY, CDR2 SMNVEV (reference sequence). V shed 2 bases, J shed 2 bases, and the junction held 4 bases outside the gene matches. The CDR3 DNA reads TGTGCCAGCAGTTTACTGGCTAGCGGGCAAGAGACCCAGTACTTC. Residues: CASSLLASGQETQYF.